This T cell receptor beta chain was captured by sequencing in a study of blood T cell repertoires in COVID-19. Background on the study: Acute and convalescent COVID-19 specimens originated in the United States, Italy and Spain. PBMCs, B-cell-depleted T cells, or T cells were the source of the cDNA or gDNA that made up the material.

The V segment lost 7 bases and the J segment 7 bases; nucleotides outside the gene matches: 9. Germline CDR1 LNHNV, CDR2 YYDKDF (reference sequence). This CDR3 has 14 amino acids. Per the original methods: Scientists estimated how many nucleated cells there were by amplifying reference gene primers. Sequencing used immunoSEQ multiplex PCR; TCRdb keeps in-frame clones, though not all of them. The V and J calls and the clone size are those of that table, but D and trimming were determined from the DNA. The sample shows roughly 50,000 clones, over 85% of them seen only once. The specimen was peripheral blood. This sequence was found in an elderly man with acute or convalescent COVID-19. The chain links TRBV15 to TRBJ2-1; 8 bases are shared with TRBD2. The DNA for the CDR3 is TGTGCCACCATGACCGGGGGGGGCCGGAATGAGCAGTTCTTC. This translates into CATMTGGGRNEQFF.